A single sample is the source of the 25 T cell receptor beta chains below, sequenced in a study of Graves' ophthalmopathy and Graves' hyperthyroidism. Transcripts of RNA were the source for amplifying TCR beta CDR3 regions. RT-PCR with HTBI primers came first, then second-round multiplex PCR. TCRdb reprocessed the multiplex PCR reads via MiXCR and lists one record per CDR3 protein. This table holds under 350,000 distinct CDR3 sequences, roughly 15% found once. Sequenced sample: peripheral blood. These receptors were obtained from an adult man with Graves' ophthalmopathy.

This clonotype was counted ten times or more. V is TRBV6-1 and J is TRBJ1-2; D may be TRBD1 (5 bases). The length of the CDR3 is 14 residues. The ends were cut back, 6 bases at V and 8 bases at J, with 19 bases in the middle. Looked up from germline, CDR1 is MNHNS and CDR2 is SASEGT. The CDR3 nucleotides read TGTGCCAGCAGGCAACCGGGACTCCCAGGGGGCTACACCTTC. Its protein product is CASRQPGLPGGYTF.

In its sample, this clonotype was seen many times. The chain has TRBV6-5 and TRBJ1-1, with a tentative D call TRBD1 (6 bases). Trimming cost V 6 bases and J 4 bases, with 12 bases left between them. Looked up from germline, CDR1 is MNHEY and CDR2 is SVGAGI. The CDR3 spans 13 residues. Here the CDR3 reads CASSLYRATEAFF. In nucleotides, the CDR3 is TGTGCCAGCAGCTTATACAGGGCCACTGAAGCTTTCTTT.

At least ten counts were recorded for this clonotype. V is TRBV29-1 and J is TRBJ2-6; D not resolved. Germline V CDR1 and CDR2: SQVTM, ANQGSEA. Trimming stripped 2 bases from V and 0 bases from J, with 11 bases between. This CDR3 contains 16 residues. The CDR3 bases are TGCAGCGTTGAATTCTCACAGAACTCTGGGGCCAACGTCCTGACTTTC. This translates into CSVEFSQNSGANVLTF.

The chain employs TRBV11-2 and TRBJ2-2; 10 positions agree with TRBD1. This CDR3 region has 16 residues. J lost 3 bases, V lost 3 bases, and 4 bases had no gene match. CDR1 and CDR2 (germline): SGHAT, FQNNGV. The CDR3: CASSFTGTGDTGELFF. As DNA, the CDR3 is TGTGCCAGCAGCTTCACCGGGACAGGGGACACCGGGGAGCTGTTTTTT.

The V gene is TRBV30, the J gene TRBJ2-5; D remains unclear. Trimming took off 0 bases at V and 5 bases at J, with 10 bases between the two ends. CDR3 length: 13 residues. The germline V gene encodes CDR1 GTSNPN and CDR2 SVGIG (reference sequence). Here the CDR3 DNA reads TGTGCCTGGAGTGTGAAAGGTGTGGAGACCCAGTACTTC. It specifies CAWSVKGVETQYF.

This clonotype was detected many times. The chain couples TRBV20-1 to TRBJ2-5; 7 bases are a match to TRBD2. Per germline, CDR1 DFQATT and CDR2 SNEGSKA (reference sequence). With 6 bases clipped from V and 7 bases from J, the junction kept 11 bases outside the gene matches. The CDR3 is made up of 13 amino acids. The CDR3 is CSAPGAGEVTQYF. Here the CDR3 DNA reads TGCAGTGCCCCGGGCGCGGGGGAGGTGACCCAGTACTTC.

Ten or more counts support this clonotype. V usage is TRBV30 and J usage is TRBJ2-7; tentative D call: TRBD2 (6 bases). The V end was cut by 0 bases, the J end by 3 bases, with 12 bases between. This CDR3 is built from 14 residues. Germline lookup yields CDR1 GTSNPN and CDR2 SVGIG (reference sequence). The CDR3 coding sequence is TGTGCCTGGAGTGTACAGACGGGAGTCTACGAGCAGTACTTC. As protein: CAWSVQTGVYEQYF.

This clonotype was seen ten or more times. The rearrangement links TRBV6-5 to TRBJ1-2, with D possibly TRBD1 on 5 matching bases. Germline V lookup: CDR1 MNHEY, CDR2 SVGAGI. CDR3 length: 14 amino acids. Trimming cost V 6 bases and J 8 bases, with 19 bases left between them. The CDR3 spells CASRLDNNVVGYTF. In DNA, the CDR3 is TGTGCCAGCAGGCTGGACAACAATGTAGTCGGCTACACCTTC.

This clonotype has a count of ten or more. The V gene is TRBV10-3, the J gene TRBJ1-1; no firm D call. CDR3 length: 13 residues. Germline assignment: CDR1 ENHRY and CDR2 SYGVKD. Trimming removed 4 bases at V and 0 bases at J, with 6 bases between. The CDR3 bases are TGTGCCATCAGTGGTGGGTTGAACACTGAAGCTTTCTTT. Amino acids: CAISGGLNTEAFF.

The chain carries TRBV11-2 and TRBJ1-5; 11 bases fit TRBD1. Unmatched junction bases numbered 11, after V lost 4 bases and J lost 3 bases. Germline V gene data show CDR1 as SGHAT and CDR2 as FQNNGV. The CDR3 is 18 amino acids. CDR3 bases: TGTGCCAGCAGCTCTCGTCTAGGACAGGGGGCGGACAATCAGCCCCAGCATTTT. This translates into CASSSRLGQGADNQPQHF.

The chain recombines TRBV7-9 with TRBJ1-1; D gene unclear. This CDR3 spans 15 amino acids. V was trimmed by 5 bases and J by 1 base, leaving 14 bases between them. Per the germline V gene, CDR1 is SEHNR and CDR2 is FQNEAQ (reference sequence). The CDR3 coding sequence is TGTGCCAGCAGCCTAGGATCGGGCACGAACACTGAAGCTTTCTTT. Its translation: CASSLGSGTNTEAFF.

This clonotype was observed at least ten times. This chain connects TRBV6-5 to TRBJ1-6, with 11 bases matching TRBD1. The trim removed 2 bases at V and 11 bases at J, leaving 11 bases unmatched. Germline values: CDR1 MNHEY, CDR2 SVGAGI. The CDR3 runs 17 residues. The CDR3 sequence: CASSYTRAGQGGTPLHF. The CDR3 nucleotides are TGTGCCAGCAGTTACACTCGGGCGGGACAGGGGGGTACACCCCTCCACTTT.

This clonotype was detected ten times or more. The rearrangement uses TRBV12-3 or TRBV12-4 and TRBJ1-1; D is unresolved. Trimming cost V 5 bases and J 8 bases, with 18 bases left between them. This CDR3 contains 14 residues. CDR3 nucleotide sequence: TGTGCCAGCAGTCCCACGCTCATCTCGACGGAAGCTTTCTTT. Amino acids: CASSPTLISTEAFF.

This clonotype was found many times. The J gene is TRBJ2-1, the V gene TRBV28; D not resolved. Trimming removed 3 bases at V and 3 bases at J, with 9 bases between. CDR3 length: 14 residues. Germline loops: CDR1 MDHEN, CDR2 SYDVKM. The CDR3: CASSLGPLYNEQFF. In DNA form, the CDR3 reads TGTGCCAGCAGTTTGGGCCCTCTCTACAATGAGCAGTTCTTC.

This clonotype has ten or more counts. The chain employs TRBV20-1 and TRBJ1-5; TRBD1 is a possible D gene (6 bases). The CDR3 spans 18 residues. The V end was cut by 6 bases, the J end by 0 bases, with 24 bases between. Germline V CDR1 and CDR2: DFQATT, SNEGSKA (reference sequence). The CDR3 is CSAGDRGRGIYSNQPQHF. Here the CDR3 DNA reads TGCAGTGCCGGCGATCGGGGGAGGGGGATCTATAGCAATCAGCCCCAGCATTTT.

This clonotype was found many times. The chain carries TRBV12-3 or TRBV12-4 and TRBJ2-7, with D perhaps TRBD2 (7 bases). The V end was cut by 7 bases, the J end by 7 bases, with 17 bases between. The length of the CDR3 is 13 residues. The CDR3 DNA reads TGTGCCAGCAAGCGAGGGGGGGCGGGGGAGCAGTACTTC. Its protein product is CASKRGGAGEQYF.

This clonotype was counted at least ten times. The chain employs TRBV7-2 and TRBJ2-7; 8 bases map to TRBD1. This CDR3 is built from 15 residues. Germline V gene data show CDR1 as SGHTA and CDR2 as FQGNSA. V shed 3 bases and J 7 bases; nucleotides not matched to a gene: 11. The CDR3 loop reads CASSLVDRVEGEQYF. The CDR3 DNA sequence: TGTGCCAGCAGCTTGGTGGACAGGGTCGAAGGGGAGCAGTACTTC. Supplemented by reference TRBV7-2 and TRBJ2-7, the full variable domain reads GAGVSQSPSNKVTEKGKDVELRCDPISGHTALYWYRQSLGQGLEFLIYFQGNSAPDKSGLPSDRFSAERTGGSVSTLTIQRTQQEDSAVYLCASSLVDRVEGEQYFGPGTRLTVT.

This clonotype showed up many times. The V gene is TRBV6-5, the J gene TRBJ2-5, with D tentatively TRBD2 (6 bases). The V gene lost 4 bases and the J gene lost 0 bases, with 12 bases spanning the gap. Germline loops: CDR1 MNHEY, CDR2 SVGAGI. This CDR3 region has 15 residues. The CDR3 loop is CASSSPSGYQETQYF. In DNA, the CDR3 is TGTGCCAGCAGTTCACCGAGCGGGTACCAAGAGACCCAGTACTTC.

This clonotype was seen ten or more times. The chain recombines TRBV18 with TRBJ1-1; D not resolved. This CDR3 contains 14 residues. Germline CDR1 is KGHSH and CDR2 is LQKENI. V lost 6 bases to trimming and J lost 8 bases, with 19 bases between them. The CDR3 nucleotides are TGTGCCAGCTCCCGACCGGGGTCTTCCTCGGAAGCTTTCTTT. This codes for CASSRPGSSSEAFF.

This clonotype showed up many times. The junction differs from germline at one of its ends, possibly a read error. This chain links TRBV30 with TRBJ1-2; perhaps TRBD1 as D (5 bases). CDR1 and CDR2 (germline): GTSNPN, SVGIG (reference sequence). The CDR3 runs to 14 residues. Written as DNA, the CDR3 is TGTGCCTGGAGTGTACTCCAGGGTAACTCTGGCTACACCTTC. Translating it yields CAWSVLQGNSGYTF.

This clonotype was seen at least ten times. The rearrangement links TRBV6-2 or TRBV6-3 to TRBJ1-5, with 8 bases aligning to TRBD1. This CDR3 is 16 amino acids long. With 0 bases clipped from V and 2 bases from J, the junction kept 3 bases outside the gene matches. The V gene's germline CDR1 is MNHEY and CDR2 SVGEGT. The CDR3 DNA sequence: TGTGCCAGCAGTTACTCGACAGGGGCTCGCAATCAGCCCCAGCATTTT. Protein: CASSYSTGARNQPQHF.

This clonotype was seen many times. The CDR3 here is CASSQTYGTTSYEQYF. CDR3 coding DNA: TGCGCCAGCAGCCAGACCTACGGGACAACTTCCTACGAGCAGTACTTC. V and J are TRBV4-1 and TRBJ2-7, with D possibly TRBD1 on 6 matching bases. V was pared by 3 bases and J by 1 base, with 16 bases between. The CDR3 has 16 residues. Germline V gene data show CDR1 as MGHRA and CDR2 as YSYEKL.

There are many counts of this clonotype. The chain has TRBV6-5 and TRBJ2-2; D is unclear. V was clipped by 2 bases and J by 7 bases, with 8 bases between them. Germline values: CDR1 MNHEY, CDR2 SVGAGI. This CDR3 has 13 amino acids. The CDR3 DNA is TGTGCCAGCAGTTACCCGACCGGCGGGGAGCTGTTTTTT. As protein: CASSYPTGGELFF.

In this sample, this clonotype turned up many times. The CDR3 region is CASTPYGSVISYEQYF. The CDR3 DNA sequence: TGTGCCAGCACCCCGTACGGGTCTGTAATCTCCTACGAGCAGTACTTC. V is TRBV6-1 and J is TRBJ2-7, with no clear D. V lost 7 bases and J 0 bases, leaving 19 bases between the germline ends. Germline V gene data show CDR1 as MNHNS and CDR2 as SASEGT. This CDR3 is built from 16 residues.

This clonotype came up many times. DNA for the CDR3: TGCGCCAGCAGCCAAGATCAAGGACAGACGACTGAAGCTTTCTTT. Amino acid sequence: CASSQDQGQTTEAFF. V and J are TRBV4-1 and TRBJ1-1, with TRBD1 as a possible D gene (6 bases). This CDR3 spans 15 amino acids. Trimming pared 0 bases from V and 5 bases from J, leaving 13 bases between. Germline V gene lookup returns CDR1 MGHRA and CDR2 YSYEKL.